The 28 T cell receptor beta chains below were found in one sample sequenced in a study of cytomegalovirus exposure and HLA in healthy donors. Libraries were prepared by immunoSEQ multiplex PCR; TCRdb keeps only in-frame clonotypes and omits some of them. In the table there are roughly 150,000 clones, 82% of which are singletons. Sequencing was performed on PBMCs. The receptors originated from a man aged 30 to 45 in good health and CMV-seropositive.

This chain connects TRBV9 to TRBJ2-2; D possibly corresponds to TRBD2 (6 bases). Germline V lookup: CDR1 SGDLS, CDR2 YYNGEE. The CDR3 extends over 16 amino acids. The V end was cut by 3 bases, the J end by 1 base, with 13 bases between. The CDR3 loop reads CASSGSTGENTGELFF. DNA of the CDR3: TGTGCCAGCAGCGGGTCGACGGGAGAGAACACCGGGGAGCTGTTTTTT.

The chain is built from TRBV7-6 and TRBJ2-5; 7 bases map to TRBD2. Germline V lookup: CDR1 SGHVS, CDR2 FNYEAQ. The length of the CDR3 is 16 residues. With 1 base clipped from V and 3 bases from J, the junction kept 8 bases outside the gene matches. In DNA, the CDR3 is TGTGCCAGCAGCTTAGTGGTCGGGGGGAGGGAAGAGACCCAGTACTTC. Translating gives CASSLVVGGREETQYF.

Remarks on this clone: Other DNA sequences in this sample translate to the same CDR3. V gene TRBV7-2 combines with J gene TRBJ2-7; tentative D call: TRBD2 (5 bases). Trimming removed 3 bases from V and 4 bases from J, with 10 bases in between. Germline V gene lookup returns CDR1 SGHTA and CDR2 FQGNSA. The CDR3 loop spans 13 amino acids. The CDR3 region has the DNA TGTGCCAGCAGCTTTGGAGGAGGTTACGAGCAGTACTTC. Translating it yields CASSFGGGYEQYF.

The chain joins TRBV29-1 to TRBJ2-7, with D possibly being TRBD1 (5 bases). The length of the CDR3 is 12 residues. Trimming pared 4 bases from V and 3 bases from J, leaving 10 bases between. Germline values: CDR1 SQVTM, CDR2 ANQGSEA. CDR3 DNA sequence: TGCAGCGTTGTGTCAGGGTTCTACGAGCAGTACTTC. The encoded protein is CSVVSGFYEQYF.

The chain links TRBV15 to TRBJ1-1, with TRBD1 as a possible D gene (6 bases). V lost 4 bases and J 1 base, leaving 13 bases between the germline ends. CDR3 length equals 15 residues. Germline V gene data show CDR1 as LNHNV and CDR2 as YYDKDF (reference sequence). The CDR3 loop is CATSTGGAWNTEAFF. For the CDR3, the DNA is TGTGCCACCAGCACCGGGGGGGCCTGGAACACTGAAGCTTTCTTT.

The CDR3 sequence: CASSERTGNQPQHF. CDR3 sequence (DNA): TGTGCCAGCAGTGAGCGGACAGGCAATCAGCCCCAGCATTTT. The genes are TRBV2 and TRBJ1-5; perhaps TRBD1 as D (6 bases). V lost 3 bases to trimming and J lost 2 bases, with 8 bases between them. CDR1 SNHLY and CDR2 FYNNEI come from the germline V gene. The CDR3 has 14 amino acids.

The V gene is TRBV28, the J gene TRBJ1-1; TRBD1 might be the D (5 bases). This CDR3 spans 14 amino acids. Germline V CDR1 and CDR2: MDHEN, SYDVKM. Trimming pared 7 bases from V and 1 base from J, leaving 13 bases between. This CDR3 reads CASIHGGGNTEAFF. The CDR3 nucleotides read TGTGCCAGCATCCACGGGGGGGGGAACACTGAAGCTTTCTTT.

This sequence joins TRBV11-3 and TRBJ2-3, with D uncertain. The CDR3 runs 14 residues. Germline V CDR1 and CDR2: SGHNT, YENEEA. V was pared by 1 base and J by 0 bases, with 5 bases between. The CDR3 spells CASSLGMSTDTQYF. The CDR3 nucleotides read TGTGCCAGCAGCTTAGGTATGAGCACAGATACGCAGTATTTT.

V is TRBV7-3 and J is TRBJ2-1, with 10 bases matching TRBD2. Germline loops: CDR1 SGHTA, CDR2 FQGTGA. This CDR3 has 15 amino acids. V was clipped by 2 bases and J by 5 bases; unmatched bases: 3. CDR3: CASSLSGLANNEQFF. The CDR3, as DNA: TGTGCCAGCAGCTTATCGGGACTAGCGAACAATGAGCAGTTCTTC.

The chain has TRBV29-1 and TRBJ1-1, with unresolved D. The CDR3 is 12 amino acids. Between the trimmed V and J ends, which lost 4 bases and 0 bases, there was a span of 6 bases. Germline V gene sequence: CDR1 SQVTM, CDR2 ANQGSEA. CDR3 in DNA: TGCAGCGTTGCCGGGTTGAACACTGAAGCTTTCTTT. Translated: CSVAGLNTEAFF.

CDR3 sequence: CASSLNTGQPQHF. The CDR3 DNA reads as TGTGCCAGCAGCTTAAATACTGGTCAGCCCCAGCATTTT. The chain employs TRBV7-6 and TRBJ1-5; D not resolved. V was pared by 2 bases and J by 6 bases, with 8 bases between. The CDR3 is 13 amino acids. The germline V gene has CDR1 SGHVS and CDR2 FNYEAQ.

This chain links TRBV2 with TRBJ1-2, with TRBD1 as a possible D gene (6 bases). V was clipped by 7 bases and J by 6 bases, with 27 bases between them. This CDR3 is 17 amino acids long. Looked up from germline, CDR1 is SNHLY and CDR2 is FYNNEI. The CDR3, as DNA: TGTGCCAGCAAGAGGGAGGGCCCTACAGGGCATCGTCATGGCTACACCTTC. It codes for CASKREGPTGHRHGYTF.

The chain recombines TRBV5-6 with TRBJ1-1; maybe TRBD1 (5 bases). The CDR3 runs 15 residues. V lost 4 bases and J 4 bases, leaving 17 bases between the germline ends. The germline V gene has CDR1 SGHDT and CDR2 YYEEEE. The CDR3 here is CASSHRGERGTEAFF. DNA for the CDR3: TGTGCCAGCAGCCACCGGGGGGAGAGGGGCACTGAAGCTTTCTTT.

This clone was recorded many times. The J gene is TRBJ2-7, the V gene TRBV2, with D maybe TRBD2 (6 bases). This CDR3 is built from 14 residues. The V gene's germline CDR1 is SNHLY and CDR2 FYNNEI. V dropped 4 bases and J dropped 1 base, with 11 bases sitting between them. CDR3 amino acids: CASSAEGRSYEQYF. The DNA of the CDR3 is TGTGCCAGCAGTGCGGAGGGACGTTCCTACGAGCAGTACTTC.

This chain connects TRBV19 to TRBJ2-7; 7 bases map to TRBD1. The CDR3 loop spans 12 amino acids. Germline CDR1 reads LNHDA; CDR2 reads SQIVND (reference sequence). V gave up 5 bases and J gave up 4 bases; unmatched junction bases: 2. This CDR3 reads CASSVQGYEQYF. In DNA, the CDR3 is TGTGCCAGTAGTGTACAGGGGTACGAGCAGTACTTC. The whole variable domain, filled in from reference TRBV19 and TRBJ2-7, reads DGGITQSPKYLFRKEGQNVTLSCEQNLNHDAMYWYRQDPGQGLRLIYYSQIVNDFQKGDIAEGYSVSREKKESFPLTVTSAQKNPTAFYLCASSVQGYEQYFGPGTRLTVT.

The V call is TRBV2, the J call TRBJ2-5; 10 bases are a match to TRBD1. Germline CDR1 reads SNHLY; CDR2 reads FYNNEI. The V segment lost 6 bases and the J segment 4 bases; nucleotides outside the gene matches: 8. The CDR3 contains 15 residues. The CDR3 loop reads CASSQRTGGGETQYF. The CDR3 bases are TGTGCCAGCAGCCAACGGACAGGGGGGGGAGAGACCCAGTACTTC.

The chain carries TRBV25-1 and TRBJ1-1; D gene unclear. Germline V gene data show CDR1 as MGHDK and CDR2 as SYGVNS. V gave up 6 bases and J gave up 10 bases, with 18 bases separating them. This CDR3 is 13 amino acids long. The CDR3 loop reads CASSPVGAIGAFF. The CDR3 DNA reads TGTGCCAGCAGCCCCGTGGGAGCGATCGGAGCTTTCTTT.

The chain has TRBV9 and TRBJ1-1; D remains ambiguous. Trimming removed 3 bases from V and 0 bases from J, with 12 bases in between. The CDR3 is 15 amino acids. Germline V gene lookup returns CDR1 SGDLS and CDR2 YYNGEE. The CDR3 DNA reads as TGTGCCAGCAGCGGCGTGCCGGGGTTGAACACTGAAGCTTTCTTT. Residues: CASSGVPGLNTEAFF. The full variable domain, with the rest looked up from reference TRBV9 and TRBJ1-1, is DSGVTQTPKHLITATGQRVTLRCSPRSGDLSVYWYQQSLDQGLQFLIQYYNGEERAKGNILERFSAQQFPDLHSELNLSSLELGDSALYFCASSGVPGLNTEAFFGQGTRLTVV.

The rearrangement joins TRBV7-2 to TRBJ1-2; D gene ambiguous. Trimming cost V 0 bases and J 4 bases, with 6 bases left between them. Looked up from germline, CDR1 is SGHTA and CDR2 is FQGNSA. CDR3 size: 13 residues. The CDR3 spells CASSLAQSYGYTF. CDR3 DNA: TGTGCCAGCAGCTTAGCGCAGTCCTATGGCTACACCTTC.

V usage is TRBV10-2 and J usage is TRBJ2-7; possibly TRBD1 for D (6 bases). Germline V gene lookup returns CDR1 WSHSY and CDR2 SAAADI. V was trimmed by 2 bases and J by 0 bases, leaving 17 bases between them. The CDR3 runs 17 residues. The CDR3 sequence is CASSEISGLTGSYEQYF. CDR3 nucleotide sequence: TGCGCCAGCAGTGAGATTTCGGGCCTGACAGGCTCCTACGAGCAGTACTTC.

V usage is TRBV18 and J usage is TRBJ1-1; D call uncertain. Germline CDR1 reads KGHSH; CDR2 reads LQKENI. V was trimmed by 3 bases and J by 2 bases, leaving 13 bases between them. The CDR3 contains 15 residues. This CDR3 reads CASSPGAQPNTEAFF. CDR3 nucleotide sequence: TGTGCCAGCTCACCCGGCGCACAGCCTAACACTGAAGCTTTCTTT.

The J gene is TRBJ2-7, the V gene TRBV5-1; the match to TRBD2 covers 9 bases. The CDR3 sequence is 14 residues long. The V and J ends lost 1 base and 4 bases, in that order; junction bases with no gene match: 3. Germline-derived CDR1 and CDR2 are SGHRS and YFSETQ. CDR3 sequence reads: CASSLTSGPYEQYF. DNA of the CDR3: TGCGCCAGCAGCTTGACTAGCGGGCCGTACGAGCAGTACTTC.

CDR3 sequence reads: CATKTGGFSGNTIYF. For the CDR3, the DNA is TGTGCCACCAAAACCGGGGGTTTCTCTGGAAACACCATATATTTT. The chain couples TRBV27 to TRBJ1-3; a possible D gene is TRBD1 (5 bases). The CDR3 spans 15 residues. In germline, CDR1 is MNHEY, CDR2 SMNVEV (reference sequence). The V and J ends lost 10 bases and 0 bases respectively, with 16 bases between them.

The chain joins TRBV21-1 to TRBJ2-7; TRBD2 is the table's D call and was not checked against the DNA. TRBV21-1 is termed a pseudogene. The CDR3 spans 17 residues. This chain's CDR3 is CASSDHRRVAGTYEQYF. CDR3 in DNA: TGTGCCAGCAGCGACCACCGCAGGGTCGCGGGGACCTACGAGCAGTACTTC.

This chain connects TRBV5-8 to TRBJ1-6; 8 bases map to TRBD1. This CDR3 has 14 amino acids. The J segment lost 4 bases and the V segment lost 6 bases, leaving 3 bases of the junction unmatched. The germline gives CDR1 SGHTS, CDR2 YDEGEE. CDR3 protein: CASMDRAYNSPLHF. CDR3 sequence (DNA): TGTGCCAGCATGGACAGGGCTTATAATTCACCCCTCCACTTT.

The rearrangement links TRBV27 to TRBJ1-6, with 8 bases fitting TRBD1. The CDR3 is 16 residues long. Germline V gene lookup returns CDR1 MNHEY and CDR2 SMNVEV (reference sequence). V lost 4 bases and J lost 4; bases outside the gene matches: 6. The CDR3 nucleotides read TGTGCCAGCAGTTACACAAGGACAGGGTATAATTCACCCCTCCACTTT. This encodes CASSYTRTGYNSPLHF.

The CDR3 region is CSVEEPQRRDGTGELFF. CDR3 DNA sequence: TGCAGCGTTGAAGAGCCCCAGAGGAGGGATGGGACCGGGGAGCTGTTTTTT. This rearrangement joins TRBV29-1 to TRBJ2-2; tentatively, D is TRBD2 (6 bases). The V and J ends lost 0 bases and 5 bases respectively, with 19 bases between them. The CDR3 consists of 17 residues. The germline CDR1 and CDR2 sequences are SQVTM and ANQGSEA.

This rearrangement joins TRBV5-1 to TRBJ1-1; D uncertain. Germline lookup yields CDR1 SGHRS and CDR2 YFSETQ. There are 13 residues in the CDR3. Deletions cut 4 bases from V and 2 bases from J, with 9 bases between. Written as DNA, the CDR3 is TGCGCCAGCAGCCCGAGCACTAACACTGAAGCTTTCTTT. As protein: CASSPSTNTEAFF.